This TCR beta chain was documented in a study of T cell repertoires in ileal Crohn's disease. Measured with immunoSEQ multiplex PCR; TCRdb has only the in-frame clones, and not every one. This table has more than 15,000 clones, less than 65% appearing once. The CDR3 length is 16 residues. CDR1 MNHNS and CDR2 SASEGT come from the germline V gene. V dropped 0 bases and J dropped 1 base, with 13 bases sitting between them. Findings and limits, study-wide: All patients with clonality above 26.8% had endoscopic recurrence.

This clone was seen a single time. No antigen is known for it. The source is an adult with Crohn's disease. The chain carries TRBV6-1 and TRBJ2-7, with a possible D match to TRBD1 (6 bases). Sample: ileal tissue. As DNA, the CDR3 is TGTGCCAGCAGTGAAGCGTACAGGGACACGTCCTACGAGCAGTACTTC. Translated: CASSEAYRDTSYEQYF.